These T cell receptor beta chains were read from a single sample in a study of cytomegalovirus exposure and HLA in healthy donors. The table came from immunoSEQ multiplex PCR; TCRdb's copy has only in-frame clones and leaves some out. Among some 110,000 clones, roughly three quarters were seen once, and the ten largest hold 1.3%. The sample was PBMCs. The source is a man aged 35-49 years in good health and CMV-seronegative. CDR3s include the opening cysteine and the closing phenylalanine or tryptophan. The order of the fields is D gene, clone size, V gene, J gene, CDR3 protein, CDR3 DNA. D genes are given only for firm matches. A clone size is listed for some rows: how often the clone was seen (once, few, many), or a class if it is expanded.

D: .
size: few
V: TRBV6-5
J: TRBJ1-1
CDR3: CASSYSNRHTEAFF
DNA: TGTGCCAGCAGTTACTCAAACAGACACACTGAAGCTTTCTTT

D: .
size: once
V: TRBV27
J: TRBJ1-1
CDR3: CASSRRPRTSNTEAFF
DNA: TGTGCCAGCAGTCGGCGACCGAGGACATCGAACACTGAAGCTTTCTTT

D: .
size: .
V: TRBV15
J: TRBJ2-2
CDR3: CATWGVNTGELFF
DNA: TGTGCCACCTGGGGGGTGAACACCGGGGAGCTGTTTTTT

D: TRBD1
size: few
V: TRBV4-1
J: TRBJ2-7
CDR3: CASSQAGQGEQYF
DNA: TGCGCCAGCAGCCAAGCCGGACAGGGTGAGCAGTACTTC

D: .
size: .
V: TRBV6-5
J: TRBJ1-2
CDR3: CASSRNVGGYTF
DNA: TGTGCCAGCAGCAGAAACGTCGGGGGCTACACCTTC

D: .
size: once
V: TRBV19
J: TRBJ1-6
CDR3: CASSRSGRGSYNSPLHF
DNA: TGTGCCAGTAGTAGAAGTGGGAGAGGGTCCTATAATTCACCCCTCCACTTT

D: .
size: .
V: TRBV30
J: TRBJ1-1
CDR3: CAWSVTDTRNFF
DNA: TGTGCCTGGAGTGTAACGGACACCCGGAATTTCTTT

D: TRBD2
size: few
V: TRBV7-9
J: TRBJ2-7
CDR3: CASSLEGGRTYEQYF
DNA: TGTGCCAGCAGCTTAGAGGGAGGGAGGACCTACGAGCAGTACTTC

D: .
size: once
V: TRBV30
J: TRBJ2-7
CDR3: CAWSVWDKDEQYF
DNA: TGTGCCTGGAGTGTATGGGACAAGGACGAGCAGTACTTC

D: .
size: .
V: TRBV1
J: TRBJ2-3
CDR3: CTSSRSWGPNLCTQYF
DNA: TGCACCAGCAGCCGTTCATGGGGGCCCAATCTATGCACGCAGTATTTT

D: .
size: .
V: TRBV18
J: TRBJ1-1
CDR3: CASYPVGGRTEAFF
DNA: TGTGCCAGCTACCCGGTCGGGGGTCGGACTGAAGCTTTCTTT

D: .
size: .
V: TRBV28
J: TRBJ1-2
CDR3: CASSFLVAPGGANYGYTF
DNA: TGTGCCAGCAGTTTCCTAGTGGCACCGGGAGGTGCTAACTATGGCTACACCTTC

D: .
size: .
V: TRBV6-5
J: TRBJ2-2
CDR3: CASSRDTGELFF
DNA: TGTGCCAGCAGTCGGGACACCGGGGAGCTGTTTTTT

D: TRBD1
size: .
V: TRBV4-1
J: TRBJ2-4
CDR3: CASSQGQGVIQYF
DNA: TGCGCCAGCAGCCAAGGACAGGGCGTCATTCAGTACTTC

D: TRBD1
size: .
V: TRBV19
J: TRBJ2-2
CDR3: CASNNRGETGELFF
DNA: TGTGCCAGTAACAACAGGGGTGAAACCGGGGAGCTGTTTTTT

D: TRBD1
size: .
V: TRBV18
J: TRBJ1-1
CDR3: CASYRGQGNTEAFF
DNA: TGTGCCAGCTACCGGGGACAGGGGAACACTGAAGCTTTCTTT

D: TRBD2
size: .
V: TRBV5-1
J: TRBJ2-7
CDR3: CASSREGLITYEQYF
DNA: TGCGCCAGCAGCAGGGAGGGTCTGATCACCTACGAGCAGTACTTC

D: .
size: .
V: TRBV30
J: TRBJ1-1
CDR3: CAWRGDRLSNTEAFF
DNA: TGTGCCTGGAGGGGAGACAGGTTATCGAACACTGAAGCTTTCTTT

D: .
size: .
V: TRBV7-9
J: TRBJ1-5
CDR3: CSSSYSGGRWNQPQHF
DNA: TGTTCCAGCAGTTACTCGGGGGGACGCTGGAATCAGCCCCAGCATTTT

D: .
size: .
V: TRBV5-1
J: TRBJ1-5
CDR3: CASSSGEYSNQPQHF
DNA: TGCGCCAGCTCAAGCGGGGAGTATAGCAATCAGCCCCAGCATTTT

D: .
size: .
V: TRBV4-2
J: TRBJ2-7
CDR3: CASSRGGGQGVNEQYF
DNA: TGTGCCAGCAGCCGGGGGGGCGGGCAGGGCGTCAACGAGCAGTACTTC

D: TRBD1
size: .
V: TRBV19
J: TRBJ2-7
CDR3: CASSTGGSYEQYF
DNA: TGTGCCAGTAGTACAGGGGGCTCCTACGAGCAGTACTTC

D: TRBD2
size: .
V: TRBV10-3
J: TRBJ2-7
CDR3: CAITPSGKGYEQYF
DNA: TGTGCCATCACCCCCAGCGGGAAAGGGTACGAGCAGTACTTC

D: TRBD1
size: .
V: TRBV5-1
J: TRBJ1-1
CDR3: CASSLQGVNTEAFF
DNA: TGCGCCAGCAGCCTTCAGGGGGTGAACACTGAAGCTTTCTTT

D: TRBD1
size: .
V: TRBV28
J: TRBJ1-2
CDR3: CASSLTQGTYGYTF
DNA: TGTGCCAGCAGCCTTACACAGGGGACCTATGGCTACACCTTC

D: TRBD1
size: .
V: TRBV28
J: TRBJ1-2
CDR3: CASRTGVPANYGYTF
DNA: TGTGCCAGCCGGACAGGGGTCCCAGCTAACTATGGCTACACCTTC

D: TRBD1
size: .
V: TRBV7-8
J: TRBJ1-4
CDR3: CASSLAGGYPNEKLFF
DNA: TGTGCCAGCAGCTTAGCAGGGGGCTACCCTAATGAAAAACTGTTTTTT

D: .
size: .
V: TRBV2
J: TRBJ1-2
CDR3: CASSESKAGGGNYGYTF
DNA: TGTGCCAGCAGTGAAAGTAAGGCGGGAGGCGGGAACTATGGCTACACCTTC

D: .
size: once
V: TRBV7-8
J: TRBJ2-7
CDR3: CASSLVQAYEQYF
DNA: TGTGCCAGCAGCTTAGTACAAGCCTACGAGCAGTACTTC

D: .
size: .
V: TRBV9
J: TRBJ2-7
CDR3: CASSVADTNHEQYF
DNA: TGTGCCAGCAGCGTAGCGGACACGAACCACGAGCAGTACTTC

D: TRBD1
size: few
V: TRBV6-5
J: TRBJ1-2
CDR3: CASSYRTGDYGYTF
DNA: TGTGCCAGCAGTTATCGTACAGGGGACTATGGCTACACCTTC

D: .
size: .
V: TRBV6-5
J: TRBJ2-5
CDR3: CASKTGVETQYF
DNA: TGTGCCAGCAAGACGGGGGTCGAGACCCAGTACTTC

D: TRBD1
size: few
V: TRBV5-6
J: TRBJ1-6
CDR3: CASSPGGQRHNSPLHF
DNA: TGTGCCAGCAGCCCTGGGGGACAGCGCCATAATTCACCCCTCCACTTT

D: .
size: .
V: TRBV2
J: TRBJ1-1
CDR3: CASSRQGPEAFF
DNA: TGTGCCAGCAGCCGGCAGGGCCCTGAAGCTTTCTTT

D: TRBD2
size: .
V: TRBV18
J: TRBJ2-7
CDR3: CASSPRLAGGTYEQYF
DNA: TGTGCCAGCTCACCGAGACTAGCGGGAGGAACCTACGAGCAGTACTTC

D: TRBD2
size: .
V: TRBV7-9
J: TRBJ2-5
CDR3: CASSPRLAGVLETQYF
DNA: TGTGCCAGCAGCCCCCGGCTAGCGGGGGTTCTAGAGACCCAGTACTTC

D: TRBD2
size: .
V: TRBV11-3
J: TRBJ2-7
CDR3: CASSLGSGSFYEQYF
DNA: TGTGCCAGCAGCTTGGGTAGCGGGAGTTTTTACGAGCAGTACTTC

D: .
size: .
V: TRBV11-2
J: TRBJ1-6
CDR3: CASSATYNSPLHF
DNA: TGTGCCAGCAGCGCGACCTATAATTCACCCCTCCACTTT

D: .
size: few
V: TRBV4-2
J: TRBJ1-1
CDR3: CASSQVAMGRMNTEAFF
DNA: TGTGCCAGCAGCCAAGTGGCCATGGGCCGGATGAACACTGAAGCTTTCTTT

D: .
size: .
V: TRBV29-1
J: TRBJ1-1
CDR3: CSVDTGQYTEAFF
DNA: TGCAGCGTCGACACTGGACAGTACACTGAAGCTTTCTTT

D: TRBD2
size: .
V: TRBV4-3
J: TRBJ2-7
CDR3: CASSQVIRGGGAVQYF
DNA: TGCGCCAGCAGCCAAGTCATCCGTGGCGGGGGGGCGGTTCAGTACTTC

D: TRBD1
size: .
V: TRBV6-1
J: TRBJ1-6
CDR3: CASATGGQSNSPLHF
DNA: TGTGCCAGCGCTACCGGGGGACAGAGCAATTCACCCCTCCACTTT

D: TRBD1
size: .
V: TRBV30
J: TRBJ2-7
CDR3: CAWMRSGGYYEQYF
DNA: TGTGCCTGGATGAGGTCAGGGGGCTACTACGAGCAGTACTTC

D: .
size: .
V: TRBV7-9
J: TRBJ2-3
CDR3: CASSLYLRGRRRTDTQYF
DNA: TGTGCCAGCAGCCTCTACCTTCGTGGGAGGAGGAGGACAGATACGCAGTATTTT

D: .
size: .
V: TRBV25-1
J: TRBJ2-5
CDR3: CASSELVQGIWETQYF
DNA: TGTGCCAGCAGTGAGCTCGTGCAGGGGATCTGGGAGACCCAGTACTTC

D: TRBD2
size: few
V: TRBV2
J: TRBJ2-5
CDR3: CASSFFPGTSGRETQYF
DNA: TGTGCCAGCAGTTTTTTCCCCGGGACTAGCGGGAGGGAGACCCAGTACTTC

D: TRBD1
size: .
V: TRBV5-1
J: TRBJ2-5
CDR3: CASWDSPQETQYF
DNA: TGCGCCAGTTGGGACAGCCCTCAAGAGACCCAGTACTTC

D: .
size: .
V: TRBV28
J: TRBJ2-5
CDR3: CASSLISTQYF
DNA: TGTGCCAGCAGTTTAATTTCAACCCAGTACTTC

D: TRBD2
size: .
V: TRBV29-1
J: TRBJ2-1
CDR3: CSPYTTSGNRNEQFF
DNA: TGCAGCCCCTACACGACTAGCGGGAATCGCAATGAGCAGTTCTTC

D: .
size: .
V: TRBV7-9
J: TRBJ2-7
CDR3: CASSLSGANPHEQYF
DNA: TGTGCCAGCAGCTTAAGTGGGGCTAACCCCCACGAGCAGTACTTC

D: TRBD2
size: .
V: TRBV7-6
J: TRBJ2-1
CDR3: CASSSRGGHNEQFF
DNA: TGTGCCAGCAGCTCGCGGGGGGGCCACAATGAGCAGTTCTTC

D: TRBD1
size: .
V: TRBV5-4
J: TRBJ2-1
CDR3: CASSGAGTGAAKQFF
DNA: TGTGCCAGCAGCGGGGCCGGGACAGGGGCCGCAAAGCAGTTCTTC

D: TRBD1
size: .
V: TRBV6-1
J: TRBJ1-2
CDR3: CASSLTGWGGYTF
DNA: TGTGCCAGCAGCCTGACAGGGTGGGGGGGCTACACCTTC

D: TRBD1
size: .
V: TRBV19
J: TRBJ2-5
CDR3: CASSIRTGGVKETQYF
DNA: TGTGCCAGTAGTATAAGGACAGGGGGCGTGAAAGAGACCCAGTACTTC

D: TRBD1
size: .
V: TRBV11-2
J: TRBJ1-2
CDR3: CASSLETGNYGYTF
DNA: TGTGCCAGCAGCTTAGAGACAGGGAACTATGGCTACACCTTC